The 2 T cell receptor beta chains below come from one sample, sequenced in a study of T cell responses to AZD1222 COVID-19 vaccine. Sequencing used immunoSEQ multiplex PCR; TCRdb keeps in-frame clones, though not all of them. The sample lists some 180,000 clones, about 92% seen once, with under 11% in the top ten. The input for sequencing was peripheral blood, taken on day 0 of AZD1222 vaccination. Every receptor here comes from an adult in good health.

V and J are TRBV4-2 and TRBJ1-1, with unresolved D. Germline CDR1 is LGHNA and CDR2 is YNFKEQ. This CDR3 comprises 15 residues. V was pared by 0 bases and J by 0 bases, with 8 bases between. In DNA, the CDR3 is TGTGCCAGCAGCCAAGAAGGTAGCCTGAACACTGAAGCTTTCTTT. It specifies CASSQEGSLNTEAFF.

The rearrangement links TRBV4-3 to TRBJ2-6, with D perhaps given as TRBD1 or TRBD2 (5 bases each). The CDR3 runs 18 residues. V was clipped by 1 base and J by 0 bases, with 13 bases between them. The germline V gene has CDR1 LGHNA and CDR2 YSLEER. CDR3 in amino acids: CASSQVRGELSGANVLTF. The CDR3 DNA follows: TGCGCCAGCAGCCAAGTGAGGGGTGAGCTCTCTGGGGCCAACGTCCTGACTTTC.